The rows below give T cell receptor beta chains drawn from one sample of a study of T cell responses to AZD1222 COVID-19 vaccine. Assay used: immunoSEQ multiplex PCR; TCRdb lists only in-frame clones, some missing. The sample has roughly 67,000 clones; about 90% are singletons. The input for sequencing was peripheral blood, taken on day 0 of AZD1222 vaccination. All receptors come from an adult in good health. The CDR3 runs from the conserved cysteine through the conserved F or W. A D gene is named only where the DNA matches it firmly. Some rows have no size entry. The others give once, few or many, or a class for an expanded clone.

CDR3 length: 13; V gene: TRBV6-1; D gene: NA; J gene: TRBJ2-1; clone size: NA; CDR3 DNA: TGTGCCAGCAGTGAAAGAGTGGGGGGTCAGCAGTTCTTC; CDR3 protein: CASSERVGGQQFF
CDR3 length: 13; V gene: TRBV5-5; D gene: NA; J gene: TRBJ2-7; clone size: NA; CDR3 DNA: TGTGCCAGCAGCTTGGGTACCGGCTACGAGCAGTACTTC; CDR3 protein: CASSLGTGYEQYF
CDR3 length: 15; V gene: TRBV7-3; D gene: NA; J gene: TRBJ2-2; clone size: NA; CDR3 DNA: TGTGCCAGCAGCTTATCTGGCCGGAACACCGGGGAGCTGTTTTTT; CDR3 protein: CASSLSGRNTGELFF
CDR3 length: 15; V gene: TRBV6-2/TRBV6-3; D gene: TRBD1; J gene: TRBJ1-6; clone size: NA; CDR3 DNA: TGTGCCAGCAGTTACCGGGGGACAGGTGTTTCACCCCTCCACTTT; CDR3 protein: CASSYRGTGVSPLHF
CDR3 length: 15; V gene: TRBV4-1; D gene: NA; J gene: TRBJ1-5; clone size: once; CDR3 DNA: TGCGCCAGCAGCGGTTCTAGTAAGTTTGATCAGCCCCAGCATTTT; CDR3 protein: CASSGSSKFDQPQHF
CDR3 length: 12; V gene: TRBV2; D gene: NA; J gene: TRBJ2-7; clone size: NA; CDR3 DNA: TGTGCCAGCAGTCAGGGAGGCCACGAGCAGTACTTC; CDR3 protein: CASSQGGHEQYF
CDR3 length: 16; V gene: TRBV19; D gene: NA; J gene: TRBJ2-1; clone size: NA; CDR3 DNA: TGTGCCAGTAGTATAGATCCGGACTATCCCTACAATGAGCAGTTCTTC; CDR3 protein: CASSIDPDYPYNEQFF
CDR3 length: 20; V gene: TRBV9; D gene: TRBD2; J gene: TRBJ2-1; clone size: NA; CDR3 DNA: TGTGCCAGCAGCGTAAAGCGGGAGGGGAGCGGGAGGACCGCTCACAATGAGCAGTTCTTC; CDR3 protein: CASSVKREGSGRTAHNEQFF
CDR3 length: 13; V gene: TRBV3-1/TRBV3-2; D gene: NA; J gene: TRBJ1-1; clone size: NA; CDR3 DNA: TGTGCCAGCAGCAATACAGTGAACACTGAAGCTTTCTTT; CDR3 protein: CASSNTVNTEAFF
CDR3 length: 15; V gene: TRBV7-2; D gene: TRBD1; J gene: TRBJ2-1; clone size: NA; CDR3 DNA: TGTGCCAGCAGCTTAGTTGAGACAGGGCGAAATGAGCAGTTCTTC; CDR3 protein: CASSLVETGRNEQFF
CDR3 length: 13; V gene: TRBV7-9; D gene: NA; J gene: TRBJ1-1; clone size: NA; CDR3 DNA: TGTGCCAGCAGCTGGGACGGGAACACTGAAGCTTTCTTT; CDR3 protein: CASSWDGNTEAFF
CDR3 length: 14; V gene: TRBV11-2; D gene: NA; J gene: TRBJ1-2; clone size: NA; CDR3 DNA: TGTGCCAGCAGCTTCACGGGGCTCCGACCTGGCTACACCTTC; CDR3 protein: CASSFTGLRPGYTF
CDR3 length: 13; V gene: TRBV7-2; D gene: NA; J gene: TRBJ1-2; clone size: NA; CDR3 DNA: TGTGCCAGCAGCTCTAACCCAGACTATGGCTACACCTTC; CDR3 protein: CASSSNPDYGYTF
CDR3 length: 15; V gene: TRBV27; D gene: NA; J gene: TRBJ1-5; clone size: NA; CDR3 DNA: TGTGCCAGCAGTAGGACCGATATTAGCAATCAGCCCCAGCATTTT; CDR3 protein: CASSRTDISNQPQHF
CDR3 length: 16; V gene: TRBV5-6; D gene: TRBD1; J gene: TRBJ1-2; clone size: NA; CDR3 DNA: TGTGCCAGCAGCCCGGCCGGGACAGGGGGAGGTCTTGGCTACACCTTC; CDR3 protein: CASSPAGTGGGLGYTF
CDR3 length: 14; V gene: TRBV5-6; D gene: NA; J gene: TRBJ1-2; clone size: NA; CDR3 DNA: TGTGCCAGCAGCTCTACTTTTGACGAGGATGGCTACACCTTC; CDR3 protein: CASSSTFDEDGYTF
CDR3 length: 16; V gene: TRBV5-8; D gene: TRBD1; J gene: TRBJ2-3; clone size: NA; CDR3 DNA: TGTGCCAGCAGCTCTGACCGGGACAGGGTTGCAGATACGCAGTATTTT; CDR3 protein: CASSSDRDRVADTQYF
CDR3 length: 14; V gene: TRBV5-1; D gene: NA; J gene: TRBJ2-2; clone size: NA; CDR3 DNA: TGCGCCAGCAGCTTGGAGCCTACCACCGGGGAGCTGTTTTTT; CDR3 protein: CASSLEPTTGELFF
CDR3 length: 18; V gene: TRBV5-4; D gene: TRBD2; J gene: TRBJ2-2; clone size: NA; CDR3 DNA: TGTGCCAGCAGCATCTATTCCGGGACTACCTTTTTTGGCGGGGAGCTGTTTTTT; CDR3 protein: CASSIYSGTTFFGGELFF
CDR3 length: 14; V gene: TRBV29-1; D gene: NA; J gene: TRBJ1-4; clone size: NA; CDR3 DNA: TGCAGCGCTTCCACGGCGGGAACTAATGAAAAACTGTTTTTT; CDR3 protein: CSASTAGTNEKLFF